The present TCR beta chain was sequenced within a study of blood T cell repertoires in COVID-19. Study background: In each case, the material was cDNA or gDNA derived from T cells, B-cell-depleted T cells, or PBMCs.

The method was immunoSEQ multiplex PCR; TCRdb's version includes in-frame clones alone and lacks a portion of them. Among around 100,000 clones listed, almost 85% were seen once. The CDR3 length is 15 residues. Looked up from germline, CDR1 is SGHDT and CDR2 is YYEEEE. The junction had 4 bases not matched to a gene; V was cut back by 1 base and J by 3 bases. This receptor was identified in a man in his forties or fifties with active or convalescent COVID-19. The sample comprised peripheral blood. V gene TRBV5-6 combines with J gene TRBJ2-1; TRBD2 matches at 7 bases. The CDR3 region has the DNA TGTGCCAGCAGCTTGAGCGGCGGGGGCTACAATGAGCAGTTCTTC. Protein: CASSLSGGGYNEQFF.